These 21 T cell receptor beta chains were all obtained from the same sample, sequenced in a study of blood T cell repertoires in COVID-19. The repertoire was sequenced with immunoSEQ multiplex PCR; TCRdb's copy has only in-frame clones and lacks some. The table includes 200,000 to 300,000 clones, 75% to 90% detected once. Sample: PBMCs or T cells enriched from blood (not recorded which). These receptors came from a man aged 45-65 years who had been exposed to COVID-19.

This chain uses TRBV27 with TRBJ2-5; 11 bases line up with TRBD2. This CDR3 has 17 amino acids. CDR1 is MNHEY and CDR2 is SMNVEV in the germline V gene (reference sequence). Trimming took 5 bases from V and 1 from J; bases not matched to a gene: 9. This CDR3 reads CASSTSAGTSGQETQYF. Written as DNA, the CDR3 is TGTGCCAGCAGTACCTCCGCCGGGACTAGCGGCCAAGAGACCCAGTACTTC.

CDR3 residues: CASSSSGRAYNEQFF. The CDR3 region has the DNA TGTGCCAGCAGTTCTAGCGGACGAGCCTACAATGAGCAGTTCTTC. V is TRBV27 and J is TRBJ2-1; 7 positions agree with TRBD2. The CDR3 has 15 residues. The germline gives CDR1 MNHEY, CDR2 SMNVEV (reference sequence). Trimming cost V 4 bases and J 2 bases; bases outside gene matches: 5.

This sequence joins TRBV24-1 and TRBJ2-2; 9 nucleotides agree with TRBD2. J gave up 4 bases and V 9 bases, and 11 bases lay outside the gene matches. Looked up from germline, CDR1 is KGHDR and CDR2 is SFDVKD. The CDR3 has 16 residues. In DNA, the CDR3 is TGTGCCACCGGAAATGCGGGGGGGCTAGGCACCGGGGAGCTGTTTTTT. Translation: CATGNAGGLGTGELFF.

The rearrangement uses TRBV5-1 and TRBJ2-3; possibly TRBD1 for D (5 bases). Trimming shortened V by 6 bases and J by 2 bases, and 13 bases separated the two germline ends. Germline CDR1 SGHRS, CDR2 YFSETQ. There are 14 residues in the CDR3. CDR3 bases: TGCGCCAGCACCGCTCAGGGCCCCACAGATACGCAGTATTTT. Encoded protein: CASTAQGPTDTQYF.

The chain uses TRBV29-1 and TRBJ1-1, with a possible D match to TRBD1 (6 bases). This CDR3 contains 12 residues. Germline V gene lookup returns CDR1 SQVTM and CDR2 ANQGSEA. V was clipped by 4 bases and J by 3 bases, with 9 bases between them. The CDR3 loop reads CSVAGGDTEAFF. The CDR3 DNA reads TGCAGCGTTGCGGGGGGCGACACTGAAGCTTTCTTT.

The V call is TRBV14, the J call TRBJ2-1, with TRBD1 identical over 8 bases. The V gene end was trimmed by 1 base and the J gene end by 3 bases; junction bases not matched to a gene: 5. CDR1 and CDR2 from the germline V gene are SGHDN and FVKESK. The CDR3 has 16 residues. The DNA for the CDR3 is TGTGCCAGCAGCCAAGGGGGGGACAGGATCTACAATGAGCAGTTCTTC. The encoded protein is CASSQGGDRIYNEQFF.

This chain joins TRBV9 and TRBJ1-2, with 11 bases aligning to TRBD1. V was pared by 4 bases and J by 8 bases, with 13 bases of the junction left unmatched. Per the germline V gene, CDR1 is SGDLS and CDR2 is YYNGEE. This CDR3 contains 16 residues. The CDR3 coding sequence is TGTGCCAGCAGCAAAGGAGGAGGACAGGGGGCAGGAGGCTACACCTTC. This gives the protein CASSKGGGQGAGGYTF.

The chain recombines TRBV18 with TRBJ1-6; tentatively, D is TRBD1 (6 bases). V was cut by 4 bases and J by 7 bases, with 8 bases left in between. The CDR3 is 13 residues long. Germline values: CDR1 KGHSH, CDR2 LQKENI. The CDR3 DNA is TGTGCCAGCTCACAGGGGGTGAATTCACCCCTCCACTTT. Its translation: CASSQGVNSPLHF.

The chain links TRBV5-6 to TRBJ2-4; 12 nucleotides agree with TRBD1. The V and J ends lost 6 bases and 2 bases, in that order; junction bases with no gene match: 6. Germline assignment: CDR1 SGHDT and CDR2 YYEEEE. The CDR3 runs to 16 residues. CDR3 DNA: TGTGCCAGCACCCGGGACAGGGGGCGAACCAAAAACATTCAGTACTTC. This sequence encodes CASTRDRGRTKNIQYF.

The chain employs TRBV2 and TRBJ1-5; possible D gene TRBD1, 5 bases. Germline V gene lookup returns CDR1 SNHLY and CDR2 FYNNEI. The V gene lost 7 bases and the J gene lost 5 bases, with 12 bases spanning the gap. The CDR3 sequence is 13 residues long. In DNA form, the CDR3 reads TGTGCCAGCAAAGACAGTTTAGATCAGCCCCAGCATTTT. Its protein product is CASKDSLDQPQHF.

This rearrangement joins TRBV14 to TRBJ2-4; tentatively, D is TRBD2 (6 bases). CDR3 length: 15 residues. V lost 3 bases to trimming and J lost 9 bases, with 18 bases between them. From germline, CDR1 is SGHDN and CDR2 FVKESK. CDR3 DNA: TGTGCCAGCAGCCATGGGACTTATATAGGAGGCATTCAGTACTTC. It codes for CASSHGTYIGGIQYF.

CDR3 DNA sequence: TGTGCCAGCAGCAGCGGACTAGCGGGAGCAGATACGCAGTATTTT. Protein product: CASSSGLAGADTQYF. This chain joins TRBV27 and TRBJ2-3; 13 bases line up with TRBD2. CDR1 is MNHEY, CDR2 SMNVEV, per germline (reference sequence). The V segment lost 6 bases and the J segment 4 bases; nucleotides outside the gene matches: 4. The CDR3 runs 15 residues.

This clone appeared a single time. The J gene is TRBJ2-7, the V gene TRBV9; 12 bases map to TRBD1. CDR1 and CDR2 (germline): SGDLS, YYNGEE. The CDR3 totals 17 residues. After removal of 1 base from V and 6 bases from J, the junction contained 11 bases not matched to a gene. CDR3 amino acids: CASSVSPGGQGAVEQYF. Here the CDR3 DNA reads TGTGCCAGCAGCGTATCCCCCGGGGGACAGGGGGCTGTCGAGCAGTACTTC.

The chain recombines TRBV5-1 with TRBJ1-2, with 7 bases aligning to TRBD1. CDR3 length: 15 residues. J gave up 4 bases and V 0 bases, and 6 bases lay outside the gene matches. In germline, CDR1 is SGHRS, CDR2 YFSETQ. The CDR3 DNA reads TGCGCCAGCAGCTTGGCACAGGGGAACCTCTATGGCTACACCTTC. It codes for CASSLAQGNLYGYTF.

V usage is TRBV28 and J usage is TRBJ1-5; TRBD1 aligns across 9 bases. Unmatched junction bases numbered 6, after V lost 4 bases and J lost 5 bases. The germline V gene has CDR1 MDHEN and CDR2 SYDVKM. The CDR3 spans 15 residues. CDR3 in amino acids: CASSSPGQGHQPQHF. CDR3 DNA sequence: TGTGCCAGCAGTTCGCCCGGACAGGGGCATCAGCCCCAGCATTTT.

This chain connects TRBV10-2 to TRBJ2-7; 10 nucleotides agree with TRBD2. Germline CDR1 and CDR2: WSHSY and SAAADI. V shed 7 bases and J 1 base; nucleotides not matched to a gene: 4. The CDR3 has 14 amino acids. Written as DNA, the CDR3 is TGCGCCAGCAAATCTAGCGGGGGTTCCTACGAGCAGTACTTC. This codes for CASKSSGGSYEQYF.

The V gene is TRBV5-1, the J gene TRBJ1-2; 7 nucleotides match TRBD1. Germline CDR1 SGHRS, CDR2 YFSETQ. V shed 4 bases, J shed 0 bases, and the junction held 15 bases outside the gene matches. This CDR3 spans 18 amino acids. This CDR3 is CASSPGWDSGSSNYGYTF. CDR3 DNA: TGCGCCAGCAGCCCGGGATGGGACAGCGGCTCCTCTAACTATGGCTACACCTTC.

The chain employs TRBV28 and TRBJ1-1, with 7 bases lining up with TRBD1. V shed 6 bases and J 1 base; nucleotides not matched to a gene: 5. Germline values: CDR1 MDHEN, CDR2 SYDVKM. This CDR3 comprises 14 residues. CDR3: CASRTGQANTEAFF. For the CDR3, the DNA is TGTGCCAGCAGGACAGGGCAGGCGAACACTGAAGCTTTCTTT.

The V call is TRBV5-1, the J call TRBJ2-3; 14 positions match TRBD2. From germline, CDR1 is SGHRS and CDR2 YFSETQ. The ends lost 4 bases at V and 3 bases at J; junction bases unmatched: 7. CDR3 size: 17 residues. The CDR3 spells CASSAGLAGVRTDTQYF. The CDR3 DNA is TGCGCCAGCAGCGCGGGACTAGCGGGAGTGAGGACAGATACGCAGTATTTT.

The chain carries TRBV6-5 and TRBJ1-5, with a weak D call TRBD1 (5 bases). Germline assignment: CDR1 MNHEY and CDR2 SVGAGI. V was clipped by 7 bases and J by 3 bases, with 10 bases between them. This CDR3 region has 13 residues. The CDR3 DNA reads TGTGCCAGCACAAGGGGATTCAATCAGCCCCAGCATTTT. Translating gives CASTRGFNQPQHF.

V usage is TRBV29-1 and J usage is TRBJ1-4, with TRBD1 as a possible D gene (6 bases). There are 13 residues in the CDR3. V lost 8 bases to trimming and J lost 2 bases, with 12 bases between them. Germline V gene sequence: CDR1 SQVTM, CDR2 ANQGSEA. The CDR3 DNA follows: TGCAGCACGCGCGGGGGCACTAATGAAAAACTGTTTTTT. Its translation is CSTRGGTNEKLFF.